The 24 T cell receptor beta chains below come from one sample, sequenced in a study of beta chain features in type 1 diabetes. Study-wide points: TCRB CDR3 length was moderately but significantly reduced in all four CD4+ subsets of Type 1 diabetes patients.

Sequenced material consisted of expressed TCRB transcripts (all of the isolated RNA was reverse transcribed). Data came from immunoSEQ multiplex PCR; TCRdb stores just in-frame clones and leaves some out. The repertoire holds 15,000 to 19,000 clones, with around two thirds as singletons. The antigens for these receptors are not known. Sequenced: Tregs from blood. These receptors were taken from a man aged 30 to 39 with type 1 diabetes.

The rearrangement uses TRBV6-5 and TRBJ2-7, with a possible D match to TRBD1 (5 bases). The CDR3 is 13 amino acids. The germline V and J ends were trimmed by 2 bases and 2 bases, with 7 bases remaining between them. CDR1 is MNHEY, CDR2 SVGAGI, per germline. CDR3 in amino acids: CASSYTGTYEQYF. CDR3 nucleotide sequence: TGTGCCAGCAGTTACACAGGTACCTACGAGCAGTACTTC.

This clone was detected only once. The rearrangement joins TRBV6-6 to TRBJ1-1; D is unresolved. The CDR3 is made up of 11 amino acids. Germline-derived CDR1 and CDR2 are MNHNY and SVGAGI (reference sequence). V lost 0 bases to trimming and J lost 8 bases, with 4 bases between them. The CDR3, as DNA: TGTGCCAGCAGTTACTCTACAGAAGCTTTCTTT. It codes for CASSYSTEAFF.

This rearrangement joins TRBV6-6 to TRBJ1-5; D may be TRBD1 (6 bases). V lost 6 bases and J 4 bases, leaving 13 bases between the germline ends. Germline assignment: CDR1 MNHNY and CDR2 SVGAGI (reference sequence). This CDR3 is built from 14 residues. In DNA, the CDR3 is TGTGCCAGCAGACTGGGGGCAGTTAATCAGCCCCAGCATTTT. Amino acids: CASRLGAVNQPQHF.

Only one count was recorded for this clone. The chain is built from TRBV11-2 and TRBJ1-1; TRBD1 agrees at 8 bases. This CDR3 comprises 14 residues. J gave up 5 bases and V 0 bases, and 2 bases lay outside the gene matches. Germline loops: CDR1 SGHAT, CDR2 FQNNGV. CDR3 in DNA: TGTGCCAGCAGCTTAGAACAGGGGGGGACTGAAGCTTTCTTT. Translated, it gives CASSLEQGGTEAFF.

The genes are TRBV14 and TRBJ2-5; D gene ambiguous. V lost 1 base and J 5 bases, leaving 8 bases between the germline ends. The CDR3 contains 13 residues. The germline V gene encodes CDR1 SGHDN and CDR2 FVKESK. The CDR3 DNA reads as TGTGCCAGCAGCCAAGGAATCCGGGAGACCCAGTACTTC. Translation gives CASSQGIRETQYF.

V usage is TRBV12-2 and J usage is TRBJ2-1; the table's TRBD2 call for D was not verified on the DNA. TRBV12-2 is assigned pseudogene status. The CDR3 is 9 amino acids. CDR3 in DNA: TGTGCAAGTCGCCGGGAGCAGTTCTTC. It encodes CASRREQFF.

This chain uses TRBV30 with TRBJ2-5; 7 nucleotides align to TRBD1. Germline V lookup: CDR1 GTSNPN, CDR2 SVGIG (reference sequence). CDR3 length: 15 residues. J lost 1 base, V lost 4 bases, and 9 bases had no gene match. In nucleotides, the CDR3 is TGTGCCTGGAAACCGGGGACAGCCCTCCAAGAGACCCAGTACTTC. This translates into CAWKPGTALQETQYF. The full variable domain, with the rest looked up from reference TRBV30 and TRBJ2-5, is SQTIHQWPATLVQPVGSPLSLECTVEGTSNPNLYWYRQAAGRGLQLLFYSVGIGQISSEVPQNLSASRPQDRQFILSSKKLLLSDSGFYLCAWKPGTALQETQYFGPGTRLLVL.

The chain has TRBV5-5 and TRBJ1-5, with 7 positions matching TRBD1. This CDR3 is built from 16 residues. V lost 4 bases and J lost 0; bases outside the gene matches: 7. From germline, CDR1 is SGHKS and CDR2 YYEKEE (reference sequence). The CDR3 DNA is TGTGCCAGCAGCCACCGGGACAGAAATAGCAATCAGCCCCAGCATTTT. This codes for CASSHRDRNSNQPQHF.

The chain is built from TRBV5-6 and TRBJ2-1, with 11 positions matching TRBD2. The V and J ends lost 3 bases and 6 bases, in that order; junction bases with no gene match: 5. This CDR3 has 15 amino acids. Germline CDR1 is SGHDT and CDR2 is YYEEEE. The CDR3 is CASSYSGRDFNEQFF. In nucleotides, the CDR3 is TGTGCCAGCAGCTATAGCGGGAGGGATTTCAATGAGCAGTTCTTC.

This chain joins TRBV29-1 and TRBJ1-2; TRBD1 might be the D (6 bases). The V gene's germline CDR1 is SQVTM and CDR2 ANQGSEA. This CDR3 is 13 amino acids long. The germline V and J ends were trimmed by 4 bases and 3 bases, with 12 bases remaining between them. In nucleotides, the CDR3 is TGCAGCGTTGCCCGGGGGGCAGACTATGGCTACACCTTC. Protein sequence: CSVARGADYGYTF.

CDR3 sequence: CASSPRRRLYNEQFF. The CDR3 nucleotides read TGCGCCAGCAGCCCCAGACGCAGGTTGTACAATGAGCAGTTCTTC. The V call is TRBV5-1, the J call TRBJ2-1, with no clear D. CDR1 and CDR2 from the germline V gene are SGHRS and YFSETQ. The CDR3 sequence is 15 residues long. The ends were cut back, 4 bases at V and 4 bases at J, with 15 bases in the middle.

Only a few counts were recorded for this clone. The rearrangement joins TRBV7-2 to TRBJ2-1; the match to TRBD2 covers 7 bases. CDR1 and CDR2 (germline): SGHTA, FQGNSA. V dropped 5 bases and J dropped 0; count of bases not matched to a gene: 10. There are 17 residues in the CDR3. The CDR3 coding sequence is TGTGCCAGCAGCCCCCTCTCGGGGACTAACTCCTACAATGAGCAGTTCTTC. As protein: CASSPLSGTNSYNEQFF.

The chain employs TRBV5-1 and TRBJ2-3; D call uncertain. CDR3 length: 16 residues. Germline-derived CDR1 and CDR2 are SGHRS and YFSETQ. V was pared by 0 bases and J by 0 bases, with 11 bases between. For the CDR3, the DNA is TGCGCCAGCAGCTTGGAGCCGGTCTCGAGCACAGATACGCAGTATTTT. Translated, it gives CASSLEPVSSTDTQYF.

This clone was found a few times. The genes are TRBV10-3 and TRBJ2-1, with 7 bases matching TRBD1. This CDR3 region has 15 residues. V gave up 6 bases and J gave up 6 bases; unmatched junction bases: 11. Germline loops: CDR1 ENHRY, CDR2 SYGVKD. The CDR3 coding sequence is TGTGCCATCAGGGTCCTAGGGGACAGCGGCAATGAGCAGTTCTTC. Translating it yields CAIRVLGDSGNEQFF.

The chain couples TRBV4-2 to TRBJ1-6, with unresolved D. V was trimmed by 8 bases and J by 10 bases, leaving 15 bases between them. The germline CDR1 and CDR2 sequences are LGHNA and YNFKEQ. This CDR3 spans 13 amino acids. CDR3 sequence reads: CASAAEVGSPLHF. The CDR3 DNA sequence: TGTGCCAGCGCCGCCGAGGTTGGGTCACCCCTCCACTTT.

This clone was observed a few times. V gene TRBV5-1 combines with J gene TRBJ2-5, with TRBD1 matching 9 bases. The V gene's germline CDR1 is SGHRS and CDR2 YFSETQ. V gave up 6 bases and J gave up 4 bases; unmatched junction bases: 10. The CDR3 contains 15 residues. The CDR3 sequence is CASKTRDRVGETQYF. The DNA for the CDR3 is TGCGCCAGCAAAACCCGGGACAGGGTAGGAGAGACCCAGTACTTC.

This clone was counted between two and nine times. The chain uses TRBV7-9 and TRBJ1-1; 7 nucleotides agree with TRBD1. The CDR3 is made up of 13 amino acids. V was clipped by 7 bases and J by 4 bases; unmatched bases: 6. Germline-derived CDR1 and CDR2 are SEHNR and FQNEAQ (reference sequence). The CDR3 sequence is CASIRGLGTEAFF. The CDR3, as DNA: TGTGCCAGCATAAGGGGGCTGGGCACTGAAGCTTTCTTT.

The V and J genes are TRBV5-1 and TRBJ1-2, with D possibly matching TRBD1 (5 bases). Trimming took off 5 bases at V and 1 base at J, with 9 bases between the two ends. Per germline, CDR1 SGHRS and CDR2 YFSETQ. The CDR3 loop spans 13 amino acids. CDR3 region: CASRADINYGYTF. The CDR3, as DNA: TGCGCCAGCAGGGCGGACATTAACTATGGCTACACCTTC.

The chain links TRBV5-1 to TRBJ2-7; 16 nucleotides align to TRBD2. The J segment lost 0 bases and the V segment lost 4 bases, leaving 4 bases of the junction unmatched. Germline CDR1 reads SGHRS; CDR2 reads YFSETQ. The length of the CDR3 is 17 residues. The chain's CDR3 is CASSGGLAGGSSYEQYF. CDR3 nucleotide sequence: TGCGCCAGCAGCGGGGGACTAGCGGGAGGGAGCTCCTACGAGCAGTACTTC.

The rearrangement uses TRBV2 and TRBJ1-1; 7 bases are shared with TRBD1. Trimming cost V 4 bases and J 2 bases; bases outside gene matches: 4. Germline V lookup: CDR1 SNHLY, CDR2 FYNNEI. This CDR3 has 14 residues. CDR3 DNA: TGTGCCAGCAGTGCACAGGGGACCAACACTGAAGCTTTCTTT. As protein: CASSAQGTNTEAFF. The entire variable domain, with the rest obtained from reference TRBV2 and TRBJ1-1, is as follows: EPEVTQTPSHQVTQMGQEVILRCVPISNHLYFYWYRQILGQKVEFLVSFYNNEISEKSEIFDDQFSVERPDGSNFTLKIRSTKLEDSAMYFCASSAQGTNTEAFFGQGTRLTVV.

Only a few counts were recorded for this clone. This chain links TRBV5-1 with TRBJ2-7, with a weak D call TRBD2 (5 bases). V lost 0 bases and J lost 2, with 12 bases in between. Per germline, CDR1 SGHRS and CDR2 YFSETQ. CDR3 length: 15 amino acids. The CDR3 DNA reads as TGCGCCAGCAGCTTGGCCAGTGGACTGACCTACGAGCAGTACTTC. Its protein product is CASSLASGLTYEQYF.

V usage is TRBV14 and J usage is TRBJ1-4; 8 nucleotides agree with TRBD1. CDR1 is SGHDN, CDR2 FVKESK, per germline. The CDR3 loop spans 12 amino acids. Trimming took 7 bases from V and 8 from J; bases not matched to a gene: 3. The CDR3 DNA sequence: TGTGCCAGCAACAGGGGGGTAGAAAAACTGTTTTTT. This codes for CASNRGVEKLFF.

The CDR3 DNA reads as TGCGCCAGCAGCCAATATACAACTAATGAAAAACTGTTTTTT. Translating it yields CASSQYTTNEKLFF. This rearrangement joins TRBV4-1 to TRBJ1-4, with D unresolved. Between the trimmed V and J ends, which lost 2 bases and 0 bases, there was a span of 4 bases. The CDR3 has 14 residues. Germline CDR1 and CDR2: MGHRA and YSYEKL.

This chain connects TRBV19 to TRBJ2-4, with D tentatively TRBD1 (6 bases). The V gene lost 4 bases and the J gene lost 8 bases, with 6 bases spanning the gap. The germline CDR1 and CDR2 sequences are LNHDA and SQIVND (reference sequence). CDR3 length equals 11 residues. The CDR3 loop is CASSTGDIQYF. The DNA for the CDR3 is TGTGCCAGTAGTACAGGGGACATTCAGTACTTC. Based on the CDR3 plus reference TRBV19 and TRBJ2-4, the full variable domain is DGGITQSPKYLFRKEGQNVTLSCEQNLNHDAMYWYRQDPGQGLRLIYYSQIVNDFQKGDIAEGYSVSREKKESFPLTVTSAQKNPTAFYLCASSTGDIQYFGAGTRLSVL.